A single sample gave rise to the 25 T cell receptor beta chains below, sequenced in a study of T cell repertoires in cytomegalovirus infection. TCRdb reanalysed the reads using MiXCR and keeps one entry per CDR3 protein. This sample has 750,000 to 900,000 distinct CDR3 sequences, with roughly 28% found just once. What these receptors recognize is not known. This specimen consisted of cultured CD8+ T cells from PBMCs, obtained from culture after CMV antigen stimulation. These receptors all stem from a human donor in good health (CMV status not recorded). Some clones in this sample may be carry-over from other donors' samples.

This clonotype has ten or more counts. This sequence joins TRBV12-3 or TRBV12-4 and TRBJ1-2; a weak D match, TRBD1 (6 bases). The CDR3 has 14 residues. The V and J ends lost 2 bases and 3 bases respectively, with 10 bases between them. Here the CDR3 reads CASSLTGWDYGYTF. CDR3 in DNA: TGTGCCAGCAGTTTAACAGGGTGGGACTATGGCTACACCTTC.

The chain joins TRBV10-3 to TRBJ1-2, with TRBD1 matching over 7 bases. CDR3 length: 15 residues. V was pared by 10 bases and J by 2 bases, with 13 bases of the junction left unmatched. Germline-derived CDR1 and CDR2 are ENHRY and SYGVKD. For the CDR3, the DNA is TGTGCCACTTATCTTGGGACAGACTTGAACTATGGCTACACCTTC. It translates to CATYLGTDLNYGYTF.

The genes are TRBV28 and TRBJ1-6; D ambiguous. The germline gives CDR1 MDHEN, CDR2 SYDVKM. Trimming cost V 3 bases and J 0 bases, with 12 bases left between them. This CDR3 has 17 amino acids. DNA of the CDR3: TGTGCCAGCAGTTTCCCCCTCGACTTCTCCTATAATTCACCCCTCCACTTT. Its protein is CASSFPLDFSYNSPLHF.

The chain carries TRBV2 and TRBJ2-7; possible D gene TRBD1, 5 bases. V shed 6 bases and J shed 4 bases, with 10 bases lying between them. CDR1 and CDR2 (germline): SNHLY, FYNNEI. CDR3 length equals 12 residues. Here the CDR3 DNA reads TGTGCCAGCAGCATGACAGTTTACGAGCAGTACGTC. It codes for CASSMTVYEQYV.

This clonotype was picked up a small number of times. This chain joins TRBV11-3 and TRBJ2-2; D gene ambiguous. This CDR3 spans 14 amino acids. V was trimmed by 4 bases and J by 6 bases, leaving 12 bases between them. Germline CDR1 is SGHNT and CDR2 is YENEEA. CDR3 DNA: TGTGCCAGCAGCTCTAGGGTCTTACCCGGGGAGCTGTTTTTT. Amino acids: CASSSRVLPGELFF.

The chain combines TRBV29-1 with TRBJ2-3; 10 bases are a match to TRBD2. With 6 bases clipped from V and 0 bases from J, the junction kept 12 bases outside the gene matches. Per germline, CDR1 SQVTM and CDR2 ANQGSEA. The CDR3 is 17 residues long. The CDR3 here is CSVLPLAGATSTDTQYF. In DNA form, the CDR3 reads TGCAGCGTCCTCCCGCTAGCGGGGGCCACTAGCACAGATACGCAGTATTTT.

The J gene is TRBJ2-2, the V gene TRBV6-5; TRBD1 might be the D (5 bases). Germline V lookup: CDR1 MNHEY, CDR2 SVGAGI. This CDR3 is 14 amino acids long. V dropped 7 bases and J dropped 0 bases, with 9 bases sitting between them. CDR3 residues: CASTDSPNTGELFF. The CDR3 DNA is TGTGCCAGCACCGACAGTCCGAACACCGGGGAGCTGTTTTTT.

This chain uses TRBV5-4 with TRBJ2-5; 7 bases match TRBD2. This CDR3 is built from 16 residues. Germline V gene data show CDR1 as SGHNT and CDR2 as YYREEE (reference sequence). V dropped 4 bases and J dropped 3; count of bases not matched to a gene: 12. CDR3 protein: CASSRHEAGVEETQYF. In DNA form, the CDR3 reads TGTGCCAGCAGCCGTCATGAGGCGGGGGTCGAAGAGACCCAGTACTTC.

This clonotype was seen a handful of times. The chain links TRBV15 to TRBJ2-7; D is ambiguous. The V gene lost 1 base and the J gene lost 4 bases, with 8 bases spanning the gap. Germline CDR1 reads LNHNV; CDR2 reads YYDKDF (reference sequence). This CDR3 contains 13 residues. The CDR3 sequence: CATSRGWGYEQYF. In DNA, the CDR3 is TGTGCCACCAGCAGAGGGTGGGGATACGAGCAGTACTTC.

In DNA, the CDR3 is TGTGCCAGCAGCTTAGTGCAGCTGGGTTCACCCCTCCACTTT. Translation gives CASSLVQLGSPLHF. V is TRBV7-9 and J is TRBJ1-6; no definite D call. The germline CDR1 and CDR2 sequences are SEHNR and FQNEAQ (reference sequence). The germline V and J ends were trimmed by 1 base and 9 bases, with 10 bases remaining between them. The CDR3 is made up of 14 amino acids.

This clonotype was seen ten or more times. The chain carries TRBV7-8 and TRBJ2-3; D is undetermined. The germline V gene encodes CDR1 SGHVS and CDR2 FQNEAQ. The CDR3 is 11 amino acids. With 10 bases removed from V and 5 bases from J, the gap between germline ends came to 10 bases. The CDR3 sequence: CATSLGDTQYF. The CDR3 coding sequence is TGTGCCACCTCACTGGGAGATACGCAGTATTTT.

The chain uses TRBV20-1 and TRBJ1-1; D unresolved. Germline CDR1 is DFQATT and CDR2 is SNEGSKA (reference sequence). This CDR3 comprises 11 residues. Trimming removed 6 bases at V and 3 bases at J, with 8 bases between. This CDR3 reads CSALDYTEAFF. DNA of the CDR3: TGCAGTGCCCTAGACTACACTGAAGCTTTCTTT.

This sequence joins TRBV28 and TRBJ2-7, with 7 bases identical to TRBD1. This CDR3 region has 17 residues. Unmatched junction bases numbered 12, after V lost 4 bases and J lost 0 bases. Germline V gene lookup returns CDR1 MDHEN and CDR2 SYDVKM. The CDR3 loop reads CASSWAHRTGSSYEQYV. The CDR3 coding sequence is TGTGCCAGCAGTTGGGCCCATAGGACAGGAAGCTCCTACGAGCAGTACGTC.

The chain employs TRBV15 and TRBJ2-2; 8 bases match TRBD1. There are 14 residues in the CDR3. Trimming removed 8 bases from V and 5 bases from J; junction bases left unmatched: 7. Germline CDR1 and CDR2: LNHNV and YYDKDF (reference sequence). CDR3 loop: CATPGQGGTGELFF. The DNA for the CDR3 is TGTGCCACCCCTGGACAGGGAGGTACCGGGGAGCTGTTTTTT. The full variable domain, in which reference TRBV15 and TRBJ2-2 provide the parts outside the CDR3, is DAMVIQNPRYQVTQFGKPVTLSCSQTLNHNVMYWYQQKSSQAPKLLFHYYDKDFNNEADTPDNFQSRRPNTSFCFLDIRSPGLGDTAMYLCATPGQGGTGELFFGEGSRLTVL.

Concerning this clonotype: An end of the junction does not agree with germline; a read error may underlie this. The chain combines TRBV7-9 with TRBJ2-5; 7 nucleotides match TRBD2. This CDR3 is built from 19 residues. Germline CDR1 SEHNR, CDR2 FQNEAQ (reference sequence). DNA of the CDR3: TGTGCCAGCAGCTTAGAGGTTTACCGGGGGGTATCAGGACGAGAGGCCCAGTACTTC. As protein: CASSLEVYRGVSGREAQYF.

This clonotype has ten or more counts. The genes are TRBV20-1 and TRBJ1-2; the D is unclear. The CDR3 is 13 residues long. Trimming pared 1 base from V and 4 bases from J, leaving 10 bases between. In germline, CDR1 is DFQATT, CDR2 SNEGSKA (reference sequence). The CDR3 region is CSARVQAAYGYTF. The CDR3 bases are TGCAGTGCTAGAGTGCAGGCCGCCTATGGCTACACCTTC.

This clonotype was seen a handful of times. The V call is TRBV2, the J call TRBJ2-1, with 8 bases lining up with TRBD1. Germline V gives CDR1 SNHLY, CDR2 FYNNEI. The CDR3 sequence is 14 residues long. With 6 bases clipped from V and 4 bases from J, the junction kept 5 bases outside the gene matches. The CDR3 reads CASRRQGIYNEQFF. CDR3 nucleotide sequence: TGTGCCAGCAGGAGACAGGGGATTTACAATGAGCAGTTCTTC.

The chain has TRBV6-2 or TRBV6-3 and TRBJ2-3; TRBD1 aligns across 8 bases. After removal of 5 bases from V and 5 bases from J, the junction contained 9 bases not matched to a gene. CDR1 and CDR2 (germline): MNHEY, SVGEGT. The CDR3 covers 15 residues. The CDR3 DNA reads TGTGCCAGCAGTCTAGGACAGGGTATCAGAGATACGCAGTATTTT. This encodes CASSLGQGIRDTQYF.

J is TRBJ1-5 and V is TRBV6-5, with D tentatively TRBD1 (6 bases). This CDR3 is 15 amino acids long. V lost 2 bases and J 4 bases, leaving 12 bases between the germline ends. CDR1 MNHEY and CDR2 SVGAGI come from the germline V gene. This CDR3 reads CASSYGAGVNQPQHF. The CDR3 DNA sequence: TGTGCCAGCAGTTACGGGGCAGGGGTTAATCAGCCCCAGCATTTT.

Details on this clonotype: This may be a read error: a much more frequent sequence differs by one nucleotide. The V gene is TRBV12-3 or TRBV12-4, the J gene TRBJ2-1; D is tentatively TRBD1 or TRBD2 (6 bases each). CDR3 length equals 14 residues. The CDR3 bases are TGTGTCAGCAGTTTCGAGGGGGGTACCCATGAGCAGTTCTTC. As protein: CVSSFEGGTHEQFF.

This clonotype has ten or more counts. The rearrangement uses TRBV7-9 and TRBJ1-1; D is unresolved. Germline assignment: CDR1 SEHNR and CDR2 FQNEAQ (reference sequence). V lost 2 bases, J lost 3 bases, and 10 bases lay in between. The CDR3 loop spans 14 amino acids. CDR3 sequence: CASSLSVFDTEAFF. Here the CDR3 DNA reads TGTGCCAGCAGCTTATCAGTATTCGACACTGAAGCTTTCTTT. The full variable domain, completed using reference TRBV7-9 and TRBJ1-1, is DTGVSQNPRHKITKRGQNVTFRCDPISEHNRLYWYRQTLGQGPEFLTYFQNEAQLEKSRLLSDRFSAERPKGSFSTLEIQRTEQGDSAMYLCASSLSVFDTEAFFGQGTRLTVV.

This clonotype was found a few times. The chain links TRBV4-1 to TRBJ1-1; weak D call: TRBD1 (5 bases). There are 13 residues in the CDR3. The germline V and J ends were trimmed by 0 bases and 6 bases, with 8 bases remaining between them. Germline V gene data show CDR1 as MGHRA and CDR2 as YSYEKL. CDR3 region: CASSQDGAAEAFF. CDR3 coding DNA: TGCGCCAGCAGCCAAGACGGGGCGGCTGAAGCTTTCTTT.

The chain couples TRBV4-2 to TRBJ2-5; unclear D gene. Germline CDR1 reads LGHNA; CDR2 reads YNFKEQ. There are 16 residues in the CDR3. The V and J ends lost 1 base and 0 bases respectively, with 12 bases between them. CDR3 in DNA: TGTGCCAGCAGCCAAGTCGGTTCGGCGTACCAAGAGACCCAGTACTTC. Its translation: CASSQVGSAYQETQYF.

This clonotype has ten or more counts. The V gene is TRBV7-2, the J gene TRBJ2-2; TRBD1 aligns across 9 bases. With V trimmed by 5 bases and J by 3 bases, 4 bases remained unmatched. The CDR3 has 15 amino acids. Germline lookup yields CDR1 SGHTA and CDR2 FQGNSA. The CDR3 nucleotides read TGTGCCAGCAGCCCTTGGACAGGGGACACCGGGGAGCTGTTTTTT. It encodes CASSPWTGDTGELFF.

The J gene is TRBJ1-2, the V gene TRBV4-3; D not certain. CDR3 length: 16 residues. Germline-derived CDR1 and CDR2 are LGHNA and YSLEER. The germline V and J ends were trimmed by 1 base and 0 bases, with 12 bases remaining between them. CDR3 sequence reads: CASSQVSGKANYGYTF. CDR3 bases: TGCGCCAGCAGCCAAGTTAGTGGCAAAGCTAACTATGGCTACACCTTC.